These 20 T cell receptor beta chains originate from one sample sequenced in a study of blood T cell repertoires in COVID-19. The data were produced by immunoSEQ multiplex PCR, yet TCRdb's version contains in-frame clones alone and is incomplete. The table has approximately 81,000 clones, around 82% seen once. The material sequenced was peripheral blood. These receptors were collected from a human donor in a cohort sampled during active COVID-19.

This clone was detected a few times. The V and J genes are TRBV6-5 and TRBJ1-2; TRBD1 matches at 9 bases. J lost 5 bases, V lost 7 bases, and 8 bases had no gene match. The CDR3 contains 14 residues. CDR1 MNHEY and CDR2 SVGAGI come from the germline V gene. Here the CDR3 DNA reads TGTGCCAGCATATTACAGGGGGCTGGGTATGGCTACACCTTC. Protein: CASILQGAGYGYTF.

The rearrangement uses TRBV5-4 and TRBJ2-1; 8 bases are a match to TRBD1. CDR3 length: 13 amino acids. In germline, CDR1 is SGHNT, CDR2 YYREEE (reference sequence). With V trimmed by 5 bases and J by 9 bases, 7 bases remained unmatched. The CDR3 sequence: CASSQDRAGEQFF. In nucleotides, the CDR3 is TGTGCCAGCAGTCAGGACAGGGCAGGTGAGCAGTTCTTC.

The CDR3 sequence is CAWTPGGANGELFF. The CDR3 DNA reads as TGTGCCTGGACCCCCGGGGGGGCTAACGGGGAGCTGTTTTTT. This chain uses TRBV30 with TRBJ2-2; 8 positions agree with TRBD2. The CDR3 spans 14 residues. Germline V gives CDR1 GTSNPN, CDR2 SVGIG (reference sequence). J gave up 7 bases and V 4 bases, and 8 bases lay outside the gene matches.

The rearrangement joins TRBV20-1 to TRBJ2-7; D remains ambiguous. The CDR3 totals 11 residues. The ends were cut back, 4 bases at V and 4 bases at J, with 8 bases in the middle. Germline V gene lookup returns CDR1 DFQATT and CDR2 SNEGSKA (reference sequence). The CDR3 loop is CSAIRSYEQYF. The CDR3 DNA is TGCAGTGCTATCAGGTCTTACGAGCAGTACTTC.

V gene TRBV6-5 combines with J gene TRBJ2-7, with a tentative D call TRBD1 (6 bases). The CDR3 extends over 14 amino acids. Germline CDR1 reads MNHEY; CDR2 reads SVGAGI. V was trimmed by 0 bases and J by 3 bases, leaving 9 bases between them. The CDR3 reads CASSYSGTNYEQYF. The DNA of the CDR3 is TGTGCCAGCAGTTACTCCGGGACAAACTACGAGCAGTACTTC.

The chain is built from TRBV13 and TRBJ1-4; D gene ambiguous. Germline V CDR1 and CDR2: PRHDT, FYEKMQ (reference sequence). Trimming took off 2 bases at V and 4 bases at J, with 14 bases between the two ends. The CDR3 contains 16 residues. The CDR3 nucleotides are TGTGCCAGCAGCTTAACCCGGGGTTCAGTTAATGAAAAACTGTTTTTT. This codes for CASSLTRGSVNEKLFF.

The gene calls are TRBV5-1 and TRBJ1-4; 9 bases match TRBD1. CDR3 length equals 18 residues. Trimming at V came to 4 bases and at J to 7 bases, leaving 17 bases not matched to a gene. Germline V gene lookup returns CDR1 SGHRS and CDR2 YFSETQ. The CDR3 coding sequence is TGCGCCAGCAGCACACCGAAGTTACCGGGACAGGGCGGTGAAAAACTGTTTTTT. As protein: CASSTPKLPGQGGEKLFF.

This chain joins TRBV5-1 and TRBJ1-1; a weak D match, TRBD1 (5 bases). Deletions cut 0 bases from V and 5 bases from J, with 11 bases between. Germline assignment: CDR1 SGHRS and CDR2 YFSETQ. The CDR3 loop spans 14 amino acids. The CDR3: CASSLEQVRTEAFF. The CDR3 nucleotides read TGCGCCAGCAGCTTGGAACAGGTGAGAACTGAAGCTTTCTTT.

As regards this clone: This sample includes further DNA sequences coding for the same CDR3. The J gene is TRBJ1-2, the V gene TRBV6-5, with TRBD1 identical over 9 bases. The CDR3 runs to 16 residues. V gave up 4 bases and J gave up 8 bases; unmatched junction bases: 14. Germline V gene data show CDR1 as MNHEY and CDR2 as SVGAGI. CDR3 nucleotide sequence: TGTGCCAGCAGTTTGGGGGACAGGGCGCTTGGGGGGGGCTACACCTTC. This gives the protein CASSLGDRALGGGYTF.

CDR3 nucleotide sequence: TGTGCCAGCAGTGACAGGGGCTCTGGGGCCAACGTCCTGACTTTC. This encodes CASSDRGSGANVLTF. The V call is TRBV6-4, the J call TRBJ2-6; D perhaps matches TRBD1 (5 bases). The V and J ends lost 2 bases and 0 bases respectively, with 5 bases between them. The CDR3 is made up of 15 amino acids. Germline assignment: CDR1 MRHNA and CDR2 SNTAGT.

The rearrangement uses TRBV27 and TRBJ1-6; a possible D gene is TRBD1 (5 bases). Germline V gene lookup returns CDR1 MNHEY and CDR2 SMNVEV (reference sequence). Between the trimmed V and J ends, which lost 4 bases and 7 bases, there was a span of 11 bases. The CDR3 consists of 14 residues. The DNA for the CDR3 is TGTGCCAGCAGTTCTGGACATCTAAATTCACCCCTCCACTTT. It translates to CASSSGHLNSPLHF.

The chain is built from TRBV7-2 and TRBJ2-1, with TRBD1 matching over 7 bases. Per germline, CDR1 SGHTA and CDR2 FQGNSA. CDR3 length equals 14 residues. Trimming removed 6 bases from V and 4 bases from J; junction bases left unmatched: 6. This CDR3 reads CASRTGTEYNEQFF. CDR3 nucleotides: TGTGCCAGCAGAACCGGGACAGAGTACAATGAGCAGTTCTTC.

The V call is TRBV27, the J call TRBJ1-4; 9 bases fit TRBD1. Germline CDR1 is MNHEY and CDR2 is SMNVEV (reference sequence). This CDR3 contains 14 residues. V lost 5 bases to trimming and J lost 8 bases; unmatched junction nucleotides: 6. Here the CDR3 DNA reads TGTGCCAGCAGTCCCCGGACAGGGGTGGAAAAACTGTTTTTT. This gives the protein CASSPRTGVEKLFF.

V is TRBV5-4 and J is TRBJ2-6, with 7 bases identical to TRBD2. The ends lost 4 bases at V and 0 bases at J; junction bases unmatched: 4. The CDR3 has 16 amino acids. CDR1 SGHNT and CDR2 YYREEE come from the germline V gene (reference sequence). The CDR3, as DNA: TGTGCCAGCAGCCGGGACTACCACTCTGGGGCCAACGTCCTGACTTTC. This sequence encodes CASSRDYHSGANVLTF.

The chain recombines TRBV19 with TRBJ2-7, with D perhaps matching TRBD2 (6 bases). Germline assignment: CDR1 LNHDA and CDR2 SQIVND (reference sequence). CDR3 length: 16 residues. Trimming removed 8 bases at V and 2 bases at J, with 22 bases between. CDR3 bases: TGTGCCAGTTCCCCCCCACTAGCTCGGGGTGCCTACGAGCAGTACTTC. Amino acids: CASSPPLARGAYEQYF.

The rearrangement links TRBV5-4 to TRBJ2-1; TRBD1 is a possible D gene (6 bases). This CDR3 has 15 residues. The germline gives CDR1 SGHNT, CDR2 YYREEE (reference sequence). The V end was cut by 4 bases, the J end by 4 bases, with 15 bases between. The CDR3 loop is CASSPPGHGYNEQFF. The CDR3 DNA is TGTGCCAGCAGCCCCCCGGGACACGGATACAATGAGCAGTTCTTC.

J is TRBJ2-5 and V is TRBV27, with TRBD2 as a possible D gene (5 bases). The V gene lost 4 bases and the J gene lost 4 bases, with 13 bases spanning the gap. Germline CDR1 is MNHEY and CDR2 is SMNVEV (reference sequence). This CDR3 spans 14 amino acids. Here the CDR3 DNA reads TGTGCCAGCAGTTCCGGGCTGGCGGGAGAGACCCAGTACTTC. This encodes CASSSGLAGETQYF.

The chain carries TRBV11-2 and TRBJ2-5; D possibly corresponds to TRBD2 (5 bases). The CDR3 consists of 16 residues. Trimming stripped 0 bases from V and 4 bases from J, with 15 bases between. Germline V CDR1 and CDR2: SGHAT, FQNNGV. CDR3 DNA sequence: TGTGCCAGCAGCTTAGATCACCCGGGGTCGGGAGAGACCCAGTACTTC. This translates into CASSLDHPGSGETQYF. The full variable domain, with the rest looked up from reference TRBV11-2 and TRBJ2-5, is EAGVAQSPRYKIIEKRQSVAFWCNPISGHATLYWYQQILGQGPKLLIQFQNNGVVDDSQLPKDRFSAERLKGVDSTLKIQPAKLEDSAVYLCASSLDHPGSGETQYFGPGTRLLVL.

This chain joins TRBV11-1 and TRBJ2-7, with 8 bases matching TRBD1. This CDR3 has 14 amino acids. Germline trimming cut 5 bases from V and 6 bases from J; bases unmatched to any gene: 9. From germline, CDR1 is SGHAT and CDR2 FQDESV (reference sequence). The CDR3 sequence is CASSAGQGISEQYF. The CDR3 DNA is TGTGCCAGCAGCGCCGGACAGGGAATTTCCGAGCAGTACTTC.

V and J are TRBV15 and TRBJ2-5; D is undetermined. The CDR3 consists of 14 residues. The germline gives CDR1 LNHNV, CDR2 YYDKDF (reference sequence). Deletions cut 6 bases from V and 3 bases from J, with 14 bases between. The CDR3 DNA sequence: TGTGCCACCAGTGGTTCTCGCGGAAAAGAGACCCAGTACTTC. This codes for CATSGSRGKETQYF.